A selection of T cell receptor beta chains follows, all from one sample in a study of blood T cells in healthy people across ages. TCRdb re-called the 5' RACE reads with MiXCR, one entry per CDR3 protein. Seen here are about 640,000 distinct CDR3 sequences, approximately 50% observed once, and the top ten hold about two fifths. What was sequenced was blood. Source of these receptors: a man aged 55 to 70 in good health. The CDR3 runs from the conserved cysteine through the conserved F or W. Each record gives: D gene, V gene, CDR3 length, clone size, J gene, CDR3 DNA, CDR3 protein. The D gene is left open where the match is weak. Not every row has a clone size; where given, it reads once, few, many or a size class.

TRBD1	TRBV12-3/TRBV12-4	15	NA	TRBJ1-2	TGTGCCAGCAGTTTTATCGGACAGGGGAGGAATGGCTACACCTTC	CASSFIGQGRNGYTF
NA	TRBV2	14	once	TRBJ1-2	TGTGCCAGCAGTTTTGGTACGGAGGGCTATGGCTACACCTTC	CASSFGTEGYGYTF
TRBD2	TRBV27	17	NA	TRBJ2-5	TGTGCCAGCAGTTTAAGCGGGAGGGCCGGGACCTACAATGAGCAGTACTTC	CASSLSGRAGTYNEQYF
TRBD1	TRBV12-3/TRBV12-4	15	few	TRBJ2-3	TGTGCCAGCAGTTTGGGACAGCGGAGCACAGATACGCAGTATTTT	CASSLGQRSTDTQYF
TRBD1	TRBV7-2	15	once	TRBJ1-5	TGTGCCAGCAGCTCAGGACAGGGAGGGAGACAGCCCCAGCATTTT	CASSSGQGGRQPQHF
NA	TRBV7-8	14	once	TRBJ2-5	TGTGCCAGCAGCTTAAAGGAGGGCCGCGAGACCCAGTACTTC	CASSLKEGRETQYF
NA	TRBV28	16	NA	TRBJ2-5	TGTGCCAGCAGTTTCCTTACCGGGACAAAACAAGAGACCCAGTACTTC	CASSFLTGTKQETQYF
NA	TRBV29-1	17	NA	TRBJ2-3	TGCAGCGTTGCCGACGACACTGCAGCCCCTAGCACAGATACGCAGTATTTT	CSVADDTAAPSTDTQYF
TRBD1	TRBV13	16	NA	TRBJ1-1	TGTGCCAGCAGCTTAGGGACAGGGGGACCGAACACTGAAGCTTTCTTT	CASSLGTGGPNTEAFF
TRBD2	TRBV13	18	NA	TRBJ2-3	TGTGCCGGCAGCCCTTTGAGGGGACTAGCGGCTAGCACAGATACGCAGTATTTT	CAGSPLRGLAASTDTQYF
TRBD1	TRBV5-1	16	NA	TRBJ1-1	TGCGCCAGCAGCTTGGCCTACGGGACAGGGGGCACTGAAGCTTTCTTT	CASSLAYGTGGTEAFF
NA	TRBV29-1	12	NA	TRBJ2-7	TGCAGCGTTGCACAGCTATACAATGAGCAGTACTTC	CSVAQLYNEQYF
NA	TRBV21-1	15	many	TRBJ1-5	TGTGCCAGCAGCAAAAGTCGGGGTAGCAATCAGCCCCAGCATTTT	CASSKSRGSNQPQHF
NA	TRBV7-6	14	NA	TRBJ1-5	TGTGCCAGCAGCCCTCTGACAGGAAATCAGCCCCAGCATTTT	CASSPLTGNQPQHF
NA	TRBV20-1	14	NA	TRBJ2-1	TGCAGTGCTAGAGGAGAGGGGGGCTACAATGAGCAGTTCTTC	CSARGEGGYNEQFF
NA	TRBV25-1	15	few	TRBJ2-5	TGTGCCAGCAGTGATACGGGACGGATCCAAGAGACCCAGTACTTC	CASSDTGRIQETQYF
NA	TRBV7-9	15	NA	TRBJ1-2	TGTGCCAGCAGCCCATGGACAGATTTCAACTATGGCTACACCTTC	CASSPWTDFNYGYTF
NA	TRBV9	15	once	TRBJ2-7	TGTGCCAGCAGCTACGACAGTAACGAAAGGTACGAGCAGTACTTC	CASSYDSNERYEQYF
TRBD1	TRBV20-1	14	NA	TRBJ1-1	TGCAGTGCTAGAAAAGGGGGCGCGAGCACTGAAGCTTTCTTT	CSARKGGASTEAFF
NA	TRBV5-1	14	NA	TRBJ2-7	TGCGCCAGCAGCTTGGGTGTGGGAGCAGACGAGCAGTACTTC	CASSLGVGADEQYF
NA	TRBV20-1	11	NA	TRBJ2-7	TGCAGTGCTAGTAGTCAATACGAGCAGTACTTC	CSASSQYEQYF
NA	TRBV28	17	NA	TRBJ2-3	TGTGCCAGCAGTCACCCCTCTAGCAAGGGGGGGGTAGATACGCAGTATTTT	CASSHPSSKGGVDTQYF
NA	TRBV4-1	12	NA	TRBJ2-5	TGCGCCAGCAGCCATCCCTTGGAGACCCAGTACTTC	CASSHPLETQYF
NA	TRBV7-9	13	once	TRBJ2-1	TGTGCCAGCAGCCCAAACCGGTTTAATGAGCAGTTCTTC	CASSPNRFNEQFF
NA	TRBV20-1	15	NA	TRBJ2-7	TGCAGTGCTAGAGATGGGGGGTACTCCTACAATGAGCAGTACTTC	CSARDGGYSYNEQYF
TRBD1	TRBV5-1	14	NA	TRBJ2-5	TGCGCCAGCGGACCGGCAGGGGGCTATGAGACCCAGTACTTC	CASGPAGGYETQYF
NA	TRBV6-1	13	NA	TRBJ2-1	TGTGCCAGCACCCAGCAGGGAAAGGAGACCCAGTTCTTC	CASTQQGKETQFF
NA	TRBV7-2	15	many	TRBJ2-3	TGTGCCAGCAGCTTAGTGGGTACTAGCACAGATACGCAGTATTTT	CASSLVGTSTDTQYF
NA	TRBV7-9	11	NA	TRBJ2-7	TGTGCCAGCAACGAGCCCTACGAGCAGTACTTC	CASNEPYEQYF
TRBD1	TRBV9	15	NA	TRBJ1-1	TGTGCCAGCAGCGTAGAGACAGGGATAGGCACTGAAGCTTTCTTT	CASSVETGIGTEAFF
NA	TRBV5-1	16	NA	TRBJ1-6	TGCGCCAGCAGACGGGACTCAAGCTCCTATAATTCACCCCTCCACTTT	CASRRDSSSYNSPLHF
TRBD1	TRBV28	14	few	TRBJ2-2	TGTGCCAGCAGTCCGGGACAGGGGACCGGGGAGCTGTTTTTT	CASSPGQGTGELFF
NA	TRBV7-2	13	few	TRBJ2-5	TGTGCCAGCGGGGTCGGTGGGGTGGAGACCCAGTACTTC	CASGVGGVETQYF
NA	TRBV12-3/TRBV12-4	15	NA	TRBJ1-2	TGTGCCAGCAGCGGGGCAGGCTACCTTAACTATGGCTACACCTTC	CASSGAGYLNYGYTF
TRBD2	TRBV3-1	16	few	TRBJ2-3	TGTGCCAGCAGCCTCCTTCGAGCGGGGGGCTCAGATACGCAGTATTTT	CASSLLRAGGSDTQYF
NA	TRBV7-6	18	NA	TRBJ1-6	TGTGCCAGCAGCTTAGTAGCGCCCGGTATCGGCCTTAATTCACCCCTCCACTTT	CASSLVAPGIGLNSPLHF
TRBD1	TRBV7-9	17	once	TRBJ2-3	TGTGCCAGCAGCTTAGCGTTGGACAGGGGGGGCACAGATACGCAGTATTTT	CASSLALDRGGTDTQYF
NA	TRBV15	15	NA	TRBJ2-7	TGTGCCACCAGCAGAGATCACCAGGGGTTTTACGAGCAGTACTTC	CATSRDHQGFYEQYF
NA	TRBV20-1	13	NA	TRBJ1-4	TGCAGTGCTAGGCCGGGGGATCTGGAAAAACTGTTTTTT	CSARPGDLEKLFF
NA	TRBV6-1	17	NA	TRBJ2-6	TGTGCCAGCAGCCAGACAGACCCATCCTCTGGGGCCAACGTCCTGACTTTC	CASSQTDPSSGANVLTF
NA	TRBV6-5	12	few	TRBJ1-2	TGTGCCAGCAGTGACCACAGCTATGGCTACACCTTC	CASSDHSYGYTF
NA	TRBV20-1	12	few	TRBJ1-1	TGCAGTGCCCAGAGGCAAAACACTGAAGCTTTCTTT	CSAQRQNTEAFF
TRBD2	TRBV25-1	16	few	TRBJ2-1	TGTGCCAGCATCTCACCGACTAGCGGGCCCTACAATGAGCAGTTCTTC	CASISPTSGPYNEQFF
NA	TRBV20-1	15	NA	TRBJ2-4	TGCAGTGCTAGCTCGGGACTTGTAGCCAAAAACATTCAGTACTTC	CSASSGLVAKNIQYF
NA	TRBV9	16	NA	TRBJ2-7	TGTGCCAGCAGCGGAGCCCAACGCTACACTAACAATGAGCAGTACTTC	CASSGAQRYTNNEQYF
TRBD2	TRBV12-3/TRBV12-4	16	NA	TRBJ2-3	TGTGCCAGCAGTTCTACTAGCGGGGCGCCCACAGATACGCAGTATTTT	CASSSTSGAPTDTQYF
NA	TRBV19	14	NA	TRBJ1-5	TGTGCCAGTACCAAGCAGGACCTCAATCAGCCCCAGCATTTT	CASTKQDLNQPQHF
NA	TRBV12-3/TRBV12-4	16	NA	TRBJ2-2	TGTGCCAGCAGTTTATCCAGGGTAGCGGACACCGGGGAGCTGTTTTTT	CASSLSRVADTGELFF
NA	TRBV6-6	16	NA	TRBJ1-4	TGTGCCAGCAGTTACTCCATCGGGGGGCAGAATGAAAAACTGTTTTTT	CASSYSIGGQNEKLFF
TRBD2	TRBV3-1	16	NA	TRBJ2-5	TGTGCCAGCAGCCAAGTTCTAGCGGGAGACCAAGAGACCCAGTACTTC	CASSQVLAGDQETQYF
NA	TRBV29-1	13	NA	TRBJ2-2	TGCAGCGTTGACGGACAGAACACCGGGGAGCTGTTTTTT	CSVDGQNTGELFF
TRBD2	TRBV9	16	once	TRBJ2-1	TGTGCCAGCAGCGTAGACCTGCTAGCGGGGCAAGAGACCCAGTTCTTC	CASSVDLLAGQETQFF
NA	TRBV21-1	11	NA	TRBJ2-4	TGTGCCAGCAGCAATACCCCGAGGCGGTACTTC	CASSNTPRRYF